This TCR beta chain was recorded in a study of CD8 T cells in Susac syndrome. This CDR3 spans 13 amino acids. Trimming cost V 7 bases and J 6 bases; bases outside gene matches: 11. Germline-derived CDR1 and CDR2 are SQVTM and ANQGSEA. This clonotype is a singleton in its sample. When the RNA was reverse transcribed, random hexamers were used with an input of 0.5 to 1 ug. TCRdb re-called the immunoSEQ multiplex PCR reads with MiXCR, one entry per CDR3 protein. The sample has fewer than 200,000 distinct CDR3 sequences; 90% to 95% are singletons. This receptor was identified in a human donor with Susac syndrome. The specimen was CD4+ T cells from PBMCs. The chain joins TRBV29-1 to TRBJ2-5; 7 bases are shared with TRBD2. The CDR3 DNA sequence: TGCAGCGGGGGGGGTGGCGGGGTGAAGACCCAGTACTTC. It yields the protein CSGGGGGVKTQYF. The whole variable domain, filled in from reference TRBV29-1 and TRBJ2-5, reads SAVISQKPSRDICQRGTSLTIQCQVDSQVTMMFWYRQQPGQSLTLIATANQGSEATYESGFVIDKFPISRPNLTFSTLTVSNMSPEDSSIYLCSGGGGGVKTQYFGPGTRLLVL.